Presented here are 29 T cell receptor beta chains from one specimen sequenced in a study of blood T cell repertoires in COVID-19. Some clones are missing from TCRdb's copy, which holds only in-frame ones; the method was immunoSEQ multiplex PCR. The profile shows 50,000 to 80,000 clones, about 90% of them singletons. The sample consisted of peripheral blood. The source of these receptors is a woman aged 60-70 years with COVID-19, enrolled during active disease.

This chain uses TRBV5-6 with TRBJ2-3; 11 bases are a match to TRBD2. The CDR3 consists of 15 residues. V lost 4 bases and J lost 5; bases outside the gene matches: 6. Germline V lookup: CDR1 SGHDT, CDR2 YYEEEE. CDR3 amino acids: CASSPLAGALDTQYF. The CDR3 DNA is TGTGCCAGCAGCCCACTAGCGGGGGCTCTAGATACGCAGTATTTT.

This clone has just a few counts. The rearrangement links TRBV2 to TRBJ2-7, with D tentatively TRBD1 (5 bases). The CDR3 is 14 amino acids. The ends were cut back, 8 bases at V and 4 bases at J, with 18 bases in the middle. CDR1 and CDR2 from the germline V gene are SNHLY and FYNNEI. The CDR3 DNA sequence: TGTGCCAGCTCCAAAGGGGCCCTAGAATACGAGCAGTACTTC. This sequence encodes CASSKGALEYEQYF.

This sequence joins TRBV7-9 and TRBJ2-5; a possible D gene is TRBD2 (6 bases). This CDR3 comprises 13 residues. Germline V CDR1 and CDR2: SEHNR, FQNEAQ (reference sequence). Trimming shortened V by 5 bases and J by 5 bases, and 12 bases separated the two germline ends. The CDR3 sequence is CASSPRAGETQYF. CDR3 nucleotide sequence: TGTGCCAGCAGCCCTCGGGCGGGGGAGACCCAGTACTTC.

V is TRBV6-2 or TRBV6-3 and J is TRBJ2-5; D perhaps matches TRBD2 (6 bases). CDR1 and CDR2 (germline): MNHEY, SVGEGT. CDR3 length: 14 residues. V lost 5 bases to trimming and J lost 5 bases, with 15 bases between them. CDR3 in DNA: TGTGCCAGCAGTCCCAGGGAGGCTGGGGAGACCCAGTACTTC. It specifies CASSPREAGETQYF.

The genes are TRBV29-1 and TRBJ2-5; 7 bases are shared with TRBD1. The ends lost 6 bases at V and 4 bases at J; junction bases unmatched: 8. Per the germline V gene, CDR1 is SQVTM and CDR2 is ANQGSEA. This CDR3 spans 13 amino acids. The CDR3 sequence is CSVSGTEGETQYF. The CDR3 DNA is TGCAGCGTCTCCGGGACAGAAGGAGAGACCCAGTACTTC. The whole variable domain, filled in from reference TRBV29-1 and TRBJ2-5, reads SAVISQKPSRDICQRGTSLTIQCQVDSQVTMMFWYRQQPGQSLTLIATANQGSEATYESGFVIDKFPISRPNLTFSTLTVSNMSPEDSSIYLCSVSGTEGETQYFGPGTRLLVL.

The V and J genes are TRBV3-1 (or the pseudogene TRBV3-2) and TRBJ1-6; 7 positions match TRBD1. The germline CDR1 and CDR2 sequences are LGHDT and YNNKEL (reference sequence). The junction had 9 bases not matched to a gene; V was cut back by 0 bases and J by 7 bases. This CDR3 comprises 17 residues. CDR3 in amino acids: CASSQETNRGVNSPLHF. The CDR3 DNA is TGTGCCAGCAGCCAAGAGACCAACAGGGGCGTAAATTCACCCCTCCACTTT.

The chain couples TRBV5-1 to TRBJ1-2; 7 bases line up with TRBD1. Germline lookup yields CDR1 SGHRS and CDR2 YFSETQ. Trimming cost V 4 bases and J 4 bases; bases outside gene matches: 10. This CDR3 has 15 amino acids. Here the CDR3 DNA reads TGCGCCAGCAGCCTACAGGGGACGGACTTCTATGGCTACACCTTC. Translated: CASSLQGTDFYGYTF.

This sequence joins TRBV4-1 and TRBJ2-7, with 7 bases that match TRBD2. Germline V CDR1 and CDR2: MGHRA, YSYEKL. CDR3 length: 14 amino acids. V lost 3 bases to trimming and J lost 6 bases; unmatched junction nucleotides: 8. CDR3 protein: CASSQGVASGEQYF. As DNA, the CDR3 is TGCGCCAGCAGCCAGGGGGTCGCTAGCGGCGAGCAGTACTTC.

The CDR3 sequence is CASSQDQASGGATDTQYF. Here the CDR3 DNA reads TGCGCCAGCAGCCAAGATCAAGCTAGCGGGGGGGCTACAGATACGCAGTATTTT. This chain joins TRBV4-1 and TRBJ2-3, with 12 bases that match TRBD2. J lost 3 bases, V lost 0 bases, and 7 bases had no gene match. Germline V gives CDR1 MGHRA, CDR2 YSYEKL. This CDR3 contains 18 residues.

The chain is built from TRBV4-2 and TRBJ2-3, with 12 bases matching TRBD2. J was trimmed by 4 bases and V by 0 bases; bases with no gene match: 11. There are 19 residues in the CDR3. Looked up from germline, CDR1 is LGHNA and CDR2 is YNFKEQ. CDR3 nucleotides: TGTGCCAGCAGCCAAGAGATCCTAGCGGGGGGGCGATTGGCAGATACGCAGTATTTT. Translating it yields CASSQEILAGGRLADTQYF.

CDR3 DNA: TGTGCCAGCAGTTCACAGGGGGCGGGTAACACTGAAGCTTTCTTT. Translated: CASSSQGAGNTEAFF. V gene TRBV28 combines with J gene TRBJ1-1; 9 bases fit TRBD1. CDR1 and CDR2 from the germline V gene are MDHEN and SYDVKM. Trimming took 4 bases from V and 2 from J; bases not matched to a gene: 5. The CDR3 has 15 amino acids.

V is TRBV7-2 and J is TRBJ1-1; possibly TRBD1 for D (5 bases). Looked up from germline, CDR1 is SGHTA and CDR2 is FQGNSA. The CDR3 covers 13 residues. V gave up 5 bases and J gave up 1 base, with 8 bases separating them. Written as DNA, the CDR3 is TGTGCCAGCAGCGTACAGGAGAACACTGAAGCTTTCTTT. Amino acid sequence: CASSVQENTEAFF. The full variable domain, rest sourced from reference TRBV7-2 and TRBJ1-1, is GAGVSQSPSNKVTEKGKDVELRCDPISGHTALYWYRQSLGQGLEFLIYFQGNSAPDKSGLPSDRFSAERTGGSVSTLTIQRTQQEDSAVYLCASSVQENTEAFFGQGTRLTVV.

CDR3 coding DNA: TGTGCCAGCAGCTTAGTGGCAGGGGTGGATTCACCCCTCCACTTT. Its protein product is CASSLVAGVDSPLHF. The rearrangement joins TRBV7-2 to TRBJ1-6; D perhaps matches TRBD1 (6 bases). Germline assignment: CDR1 SGHTA and CDR2 FQGNSA. The V end lost 1 base, the J end lost 8 bases, and 12 bases lay between the germline ends. This CDR3 has 15 residues.

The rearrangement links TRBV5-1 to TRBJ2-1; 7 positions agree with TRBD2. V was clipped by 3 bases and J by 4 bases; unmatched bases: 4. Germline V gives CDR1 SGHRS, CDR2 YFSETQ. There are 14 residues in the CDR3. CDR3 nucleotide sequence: TGCGCCAGCAGCTCCCCGGGACTATACAATGAGCAGTTCTTC. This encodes CASSSPGLYNEQFF. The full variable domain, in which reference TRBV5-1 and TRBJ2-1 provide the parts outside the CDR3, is KAGVTQTPRYLIKTRGQQVTLSCSPISGHRSVSWYQQTPGQGLQFLFEYFSETQRNKGNFPGRFSGRQFSNSRSEMNVSTLELGDSALYLCASSSPGLYNEQFFGPGTRLTVL.

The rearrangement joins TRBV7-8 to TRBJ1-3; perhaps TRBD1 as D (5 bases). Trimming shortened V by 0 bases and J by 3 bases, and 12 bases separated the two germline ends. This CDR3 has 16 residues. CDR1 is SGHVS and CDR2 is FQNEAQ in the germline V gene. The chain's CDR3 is CASSLAGGGIGNTIYF. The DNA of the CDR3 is TGTGCCAGCAGCTTAGCCGGGGGAGGAATTGGAAACACCATATATTTT. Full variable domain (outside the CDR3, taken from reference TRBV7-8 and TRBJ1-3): GAGVSQSPRYKVAKRGQDVALRCDPISGHVSLFWYQQALGQGPEFLTYFQNEAQLDKSGLPSDRFFAERPEGSVSTLKIQRTQQEDSAVYLCASSLAGGGIGNTIYFGEGSWLTVV.

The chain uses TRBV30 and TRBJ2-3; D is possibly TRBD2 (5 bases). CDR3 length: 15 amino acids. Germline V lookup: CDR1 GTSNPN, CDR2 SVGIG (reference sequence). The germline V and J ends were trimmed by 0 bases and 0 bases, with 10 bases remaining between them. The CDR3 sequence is CAWSVGLASTDTQYF. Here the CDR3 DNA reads TGTGCCTGGAGTGTAGGGCTAGCTAGCACAGATACGCAGTATTTT.

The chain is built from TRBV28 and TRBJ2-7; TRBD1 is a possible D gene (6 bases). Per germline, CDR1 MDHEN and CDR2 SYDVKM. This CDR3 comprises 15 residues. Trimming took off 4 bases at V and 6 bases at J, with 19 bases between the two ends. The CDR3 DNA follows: TGTGCCAGCAGTTCCTCCGGGACACCCTCGGGCGAGCAGTACTTC. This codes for CASSSSGTPSGEQYF.

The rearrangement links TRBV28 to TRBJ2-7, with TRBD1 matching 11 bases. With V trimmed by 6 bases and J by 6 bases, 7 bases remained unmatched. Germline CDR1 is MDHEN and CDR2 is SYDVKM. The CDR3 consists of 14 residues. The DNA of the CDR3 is TGTGCCAGCAGATCCGGACAGGGGGCGAGCGAGCAGTACTTC. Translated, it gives CASRSGQGASEQYF.

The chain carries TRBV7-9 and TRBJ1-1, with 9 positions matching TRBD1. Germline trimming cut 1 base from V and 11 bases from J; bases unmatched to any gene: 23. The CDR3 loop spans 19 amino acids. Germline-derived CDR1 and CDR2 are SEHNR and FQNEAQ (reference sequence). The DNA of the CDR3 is TGTGCCAGCAGCTTAGTTAGTGGGTGGACAGGGGAAGACGTACTTGGGGCTTTCTTT. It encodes CASSLVSGWTGEDVLGAFF.

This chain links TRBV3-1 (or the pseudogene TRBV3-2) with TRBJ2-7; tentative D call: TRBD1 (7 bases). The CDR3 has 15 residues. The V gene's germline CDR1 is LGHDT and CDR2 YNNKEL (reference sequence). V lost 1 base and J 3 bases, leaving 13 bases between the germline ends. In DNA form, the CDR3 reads TGTGCCAGCAGCCAAGGGCAGGGGGGAATCTACGAGCAGTACTTC. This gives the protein CASSQGQGGIYEQYF.

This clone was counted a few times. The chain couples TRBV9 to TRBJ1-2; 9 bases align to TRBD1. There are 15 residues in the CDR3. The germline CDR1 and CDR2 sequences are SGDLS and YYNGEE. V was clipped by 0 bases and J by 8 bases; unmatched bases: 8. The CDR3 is CASSVVDNRGRGYTF. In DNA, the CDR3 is TGTGCCAGCAGCGTAGTGGACAACAGGGGGCGGGGCTACACCTTC. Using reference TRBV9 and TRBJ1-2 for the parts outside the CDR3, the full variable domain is DSGVTQTPKHLITATGQRVTLRCSPRSGDLSVYWYQQSLDQGLQFLIQYYNGEERAKGNILERFSAQQFPDLHSELNLSSLELGDSALYFCASSVVDNRGRGYTFGSGTRLTVV.

The chain's CDR3 is CASGSPSGGVEAFF. The CDR3 bases are TGTGCTAGTGGTTCCCCATCGGGGGGGGTCGAAGCTTTCTTT. This chain connects TRBV12-5 to TRBJ1-1; the D gene is possibly TRBD1 (5 bases). The CDR3 is made up of 14 amino acids. Germline-derived CDR1 and CDR2 are LGHNT and FRNRAP. Between the trimmed V and J ends, which lost 4 bases and 8 bases, there was a span of 17 bases.

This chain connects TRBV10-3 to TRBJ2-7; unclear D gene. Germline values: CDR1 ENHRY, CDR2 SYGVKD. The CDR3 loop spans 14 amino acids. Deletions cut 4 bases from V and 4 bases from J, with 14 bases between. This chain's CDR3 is CAISGPYSQYEQYF. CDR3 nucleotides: TGTGCCATCAGTGGGCCCTATTCACAGTACGAGCAGTACTTC.

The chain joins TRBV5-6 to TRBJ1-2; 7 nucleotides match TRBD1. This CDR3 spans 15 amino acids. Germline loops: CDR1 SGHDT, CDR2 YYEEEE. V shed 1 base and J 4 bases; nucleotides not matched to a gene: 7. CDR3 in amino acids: CASSLIWTGGYGYTF. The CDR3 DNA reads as TGTGCCAGCAGCTTGATCTGGACAGGAGGCTATGGCTACACCTTC.

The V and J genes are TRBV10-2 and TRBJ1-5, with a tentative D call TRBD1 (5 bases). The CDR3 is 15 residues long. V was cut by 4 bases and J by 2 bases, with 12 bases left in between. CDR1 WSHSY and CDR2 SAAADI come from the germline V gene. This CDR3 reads CASSVGGRGNQPQHF. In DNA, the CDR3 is TGCGCCAGCAGTGTCGGGGGAAGGGGCAATCAGCCCCAGCATTTT.

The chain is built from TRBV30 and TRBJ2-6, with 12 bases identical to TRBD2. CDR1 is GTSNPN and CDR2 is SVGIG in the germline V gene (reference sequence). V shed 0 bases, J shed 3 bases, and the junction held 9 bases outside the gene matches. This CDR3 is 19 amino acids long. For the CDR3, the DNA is TGTGCCTGGAGTGTGACTAGCGGGAGAAACTTTCGTGGGGCCAACGTCCTGACTTTC. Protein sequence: CAWSVTSGRNFRGANVLTF.

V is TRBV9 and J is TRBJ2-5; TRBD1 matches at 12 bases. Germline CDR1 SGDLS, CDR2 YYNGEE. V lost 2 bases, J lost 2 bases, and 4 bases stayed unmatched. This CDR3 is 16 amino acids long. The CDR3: CASSVGTGGEQETQYF. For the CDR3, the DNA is TGTGCCAGCAGCGTTGGGACAGGGGGCGAGCAAGAGACCCAGTACTTC.

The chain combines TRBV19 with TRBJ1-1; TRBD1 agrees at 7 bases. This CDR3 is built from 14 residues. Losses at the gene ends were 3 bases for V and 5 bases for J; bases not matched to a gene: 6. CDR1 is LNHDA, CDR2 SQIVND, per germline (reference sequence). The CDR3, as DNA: TGTGCCAGTAGTATGTGGACAGGTGGGACTGAAGCTTTCTTT. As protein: CASSMWTGGTEAFF.

The CDR3 reads CASSQDSGGREPQHF. The CDR3 DNA is TGCGCCAGCAGCCAAGATTCAGGGGGTCGCGAGCCCCAGCATTTT. The chain combines TRBV4-3 with TRBJ1-5, with 7 nucleotides matching TRBD1. Germline V lookup: CDR1 LGHNA, CDR2 YSLEER. The junction had 7 bases not matched to a gene; V was cut back by 0 bases and J by 8 bases. This CDR3 is built from 15 residues.